Shown below are 2 T cell receptor beta chains from a single sample sequenced in a study of brain T cells in children with intractable seizures. Produced via immunoSEQ multiplex PCR; TCRdb's table is partial and in-frame only. The top ten clones hold 5% to 6.5% of a sample with about 41,000 clones, 80% to 95% of them seen once. The sample consisted of peripheral blood, taken at surgery. All receptors come from a girl aged 2-10 years with tuberous sclerosis and intractable seizures.

The rearrangement links TRBV5-4 to TRBJ2-2, with D perhaps TRBD1 (6 bases). Trimming shortened V by 1 base and J by 1 base, and 8 bases separated the two germline ends. Germline V lookup: CDR1 SGHNT, CDR2 YYREEE (reference sequence). The CDR3 is 15 amino acids. Here the CDR3 DNA reads TGTGCCAGCAGCTTGTTGGACAGGAACACCGGGGAGCTGTTTTTT. Its translation: CASSLLDRNTGELFF.

The chain employs TRBV6-1 and TRBJ1-5, with no clear D. The CDR3 consists of 14 residues. Per germline, CDR1 MNHNS and CDR2 SASEGT. With 0 bases removed from V and 5 bases from J, the gap between germline ends came to 8 bases. CDR3 DNA sequence: TGTGCCAGCAGTGAAGCGGGAGGGTATCAGCCCCAGCATTTT. This codes for CASSEAGGYQPQHF.